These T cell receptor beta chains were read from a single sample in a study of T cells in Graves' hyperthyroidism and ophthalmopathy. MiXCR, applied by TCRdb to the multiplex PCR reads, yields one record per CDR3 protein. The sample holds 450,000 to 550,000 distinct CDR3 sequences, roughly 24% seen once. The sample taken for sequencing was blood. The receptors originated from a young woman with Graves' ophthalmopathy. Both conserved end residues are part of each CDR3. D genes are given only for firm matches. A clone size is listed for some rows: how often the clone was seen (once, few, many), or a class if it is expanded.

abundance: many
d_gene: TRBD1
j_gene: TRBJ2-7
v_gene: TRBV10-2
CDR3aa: CASSESQGASYEQYF
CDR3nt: TGCGCCAGCAGTGAGTCACAGGGGGCCTCCTACGAGCAGTACTTC

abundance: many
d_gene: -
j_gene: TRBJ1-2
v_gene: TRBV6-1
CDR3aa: CASSVIQVVNYGYTF
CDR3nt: TGTGCCAGCAGTGTTATTCAGGTGGTAAACTATGGCTACACCTTC

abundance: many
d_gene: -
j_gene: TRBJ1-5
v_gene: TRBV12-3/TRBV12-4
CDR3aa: CASTTGGSNQPQHF
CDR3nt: TGTGCCAGCACCACCGGGGGTAGCAATCAGCCCCAGCATTTT

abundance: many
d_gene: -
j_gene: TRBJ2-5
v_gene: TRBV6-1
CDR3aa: CASSGLDQETQYF
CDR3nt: TGTGCCAGCAGTGGGTTGGACCAAGAGACCCAGTACTTC

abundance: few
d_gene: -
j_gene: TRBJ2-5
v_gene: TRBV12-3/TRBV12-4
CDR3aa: CASTPGTQETQYF
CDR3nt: TGTGCCAGCACCCCGGGGACCCAAGAGACCCAGTACTTC

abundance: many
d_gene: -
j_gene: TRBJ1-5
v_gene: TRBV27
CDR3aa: CASSRGQRLNQPQHF
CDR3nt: TGTGCCAGCAGTCGTGGACAGCGCCTCAATCAGCCCCAGCATTTT

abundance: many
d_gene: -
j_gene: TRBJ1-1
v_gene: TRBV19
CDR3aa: CARTDRTGNTEAFF
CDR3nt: TGTGCCAGAACTGATCGAACAGGGAACACTGAAGCTTTCTTT

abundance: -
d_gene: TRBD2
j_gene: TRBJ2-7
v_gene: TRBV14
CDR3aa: CASSQVRRGNYEQYF
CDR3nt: TGTGCCAGCAGCCAGGTGAGGCGGGGGAATTACGAGCAGTACTTC

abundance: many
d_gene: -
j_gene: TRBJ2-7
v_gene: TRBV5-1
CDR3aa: CASSLDSGTIGEQYF
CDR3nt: TGCGCCAGCAGCTTGGATTCGGGGACCATTGGCGAGCAGTACTTC

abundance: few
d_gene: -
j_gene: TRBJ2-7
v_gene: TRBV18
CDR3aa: CASSPADYEQYF
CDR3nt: TGTGCCAGCTCACCCGCCGACTACGAGCAGTACTTC

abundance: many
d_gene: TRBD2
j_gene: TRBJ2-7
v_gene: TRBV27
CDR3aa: CASSRGGEQYF
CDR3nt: TGTGCCAGCAGTCGCGGGGGGGAGCAGTACTTC

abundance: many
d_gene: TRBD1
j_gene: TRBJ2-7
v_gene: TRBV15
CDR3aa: CATSRDRDRGREQYF
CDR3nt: TGTGCCACCAGCAGAGATAGGGACAGGGGGCGCGAGCAGTACTTC

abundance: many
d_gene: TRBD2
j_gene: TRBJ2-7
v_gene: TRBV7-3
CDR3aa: CASSLTSSGGPTDF
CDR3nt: TGTGCCAGCAGCTTAACATCCAGCGGGGGGCCCACTGACTTC

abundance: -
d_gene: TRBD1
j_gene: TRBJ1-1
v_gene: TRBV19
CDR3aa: CASKDRATEAFF
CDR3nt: TGTGCCAGTAAGGACAGGGCCACTGAAGCTTTCTTT

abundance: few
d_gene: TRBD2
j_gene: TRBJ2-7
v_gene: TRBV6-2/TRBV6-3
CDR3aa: CASKGAGSYEQYF
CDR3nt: TGTGCCAGCAAGGGAGCGGGATCCTACGAGCAGTACTTC

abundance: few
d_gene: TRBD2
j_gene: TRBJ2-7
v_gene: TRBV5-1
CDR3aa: CASAWDYGYEQYF
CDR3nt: TGCGCCAGCGCTTGGGACTATGGCTACGAGCAGTACTTC

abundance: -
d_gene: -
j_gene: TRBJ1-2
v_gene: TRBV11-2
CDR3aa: CASSLGSGGYGYTF
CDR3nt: TGTGCCAGCAGCTTAGGGTCCGGGGGGTATGGCTACACCTTC

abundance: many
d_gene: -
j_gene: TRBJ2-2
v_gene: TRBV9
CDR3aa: CASSVGQARTGELFF
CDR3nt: TGTGCCAGCAGCGTAGGTCAGGCACGGACCGGGGAGCTGTTTTTT

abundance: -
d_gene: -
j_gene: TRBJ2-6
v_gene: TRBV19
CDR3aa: CASSPKGVSGANVLTF
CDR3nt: TGTGCCAGTAGTCCCAAAGGGGTTTCGGGGGCCAACGTCCTGACTTTC

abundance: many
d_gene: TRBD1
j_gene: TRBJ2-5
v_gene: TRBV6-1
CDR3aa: CASSRGTGGWETQYF
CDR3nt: TGTGCCAGCAGCCGCGGGACAGGGGGGTGGGAGACCCAGTACTTC

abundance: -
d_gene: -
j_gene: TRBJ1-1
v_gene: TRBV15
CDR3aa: CATSARSRNTEAFF
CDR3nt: TGTGCCACCAGCGCGAGAAGTCGGAACACTGAAGCTTTCTTT

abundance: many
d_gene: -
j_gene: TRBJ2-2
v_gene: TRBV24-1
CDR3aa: CATSDGGRKQVGTGELFF
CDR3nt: TGTGCCACCAGTGATGGGGGACGTAAGCAAGTCGGCACCGGGGAGCTGTTTTTT

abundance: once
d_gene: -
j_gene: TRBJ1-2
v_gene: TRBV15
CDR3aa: CATSRAWPWRTNYGYTF
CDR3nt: TGTGCCACCAGCAGAGCATGGCCGTGGCGGACTAACTATGGCTACACCTTC

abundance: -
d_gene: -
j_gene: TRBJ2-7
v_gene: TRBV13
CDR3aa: CASSERQSYEQCF
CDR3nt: TGTGCCAGCAGCGAGAGACAGTCCTACGAGCAGTGCTTC

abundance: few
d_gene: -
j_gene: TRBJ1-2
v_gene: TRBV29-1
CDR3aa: CSVTTGTHVGGHYGYTF
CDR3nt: TGCAGCGTTACAACCGGGACACACGTTGGAGGGCACTATGGCTACACCTTC

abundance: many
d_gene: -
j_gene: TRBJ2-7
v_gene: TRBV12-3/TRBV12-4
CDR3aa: CASSLDRDGGTSYEQYF
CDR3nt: TGTGCCAGCAGTTTAGACAGAGACGGGGGGACATCCTACGAGCAGTACTTC

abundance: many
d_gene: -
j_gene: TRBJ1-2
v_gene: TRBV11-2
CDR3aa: CASSSSGGYNYGYTF
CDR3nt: TGTGCCAGCAGCTCAAGCGGGGGCTACAACTATGGCTACACCTTC

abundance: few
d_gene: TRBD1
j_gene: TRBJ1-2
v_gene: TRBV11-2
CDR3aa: CASRGPDRAHGYTF
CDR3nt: TGTGCCAGCAGAGGCCCGGACAGGGCGCATGGCTACACCTTC

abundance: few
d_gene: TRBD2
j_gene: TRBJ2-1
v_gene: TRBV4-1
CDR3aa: CASSQVGTKQFF
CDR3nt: TGCGCCAGCAGCCAAGTGGGGACTAAGCAGTTCTTC

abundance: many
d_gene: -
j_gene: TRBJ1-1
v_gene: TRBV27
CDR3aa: CASSRWMADTEAFF
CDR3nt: TGTGCCAGCAGCCGGTGGATGGCGGACACTGAAGCTTTCTTT

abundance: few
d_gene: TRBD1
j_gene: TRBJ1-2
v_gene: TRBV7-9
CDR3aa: CASSITGEDGCTF
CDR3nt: TGTGCCAGCAGCATAACAGGGGAGGATGGCTGCACCTTC

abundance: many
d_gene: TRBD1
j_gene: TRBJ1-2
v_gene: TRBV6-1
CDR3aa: CASSETGVRGYTF
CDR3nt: TGTGCCAGCAGTGAAACAGGGGTGAGAGGCTACACCTTC

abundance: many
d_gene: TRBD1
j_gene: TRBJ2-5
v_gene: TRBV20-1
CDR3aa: CSARLGQRQETQYF
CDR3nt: TGCAGTGCTAGACTGGGACAGAGACAAGAGACCCAGTACTTC

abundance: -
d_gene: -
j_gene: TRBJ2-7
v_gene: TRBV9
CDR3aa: CASSVGSSAAYEQYF
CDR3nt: TGTGCCAGCAGCGTAGGGTCAAGCGCAGCCTACGAGCAGTACTTC

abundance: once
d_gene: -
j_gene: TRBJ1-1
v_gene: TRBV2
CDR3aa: CASSESGANTEAFF
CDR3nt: TGTGCCAGCAGTGAGTCAGGGGCTAACACTGAAGCTTTCTTT

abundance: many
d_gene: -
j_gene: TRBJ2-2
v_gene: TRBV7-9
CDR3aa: CASSYTVGTGELFF
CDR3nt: TGTGCCAGCAGCTATACGGTGGGCACTGGGGAGCTGTTTTTT

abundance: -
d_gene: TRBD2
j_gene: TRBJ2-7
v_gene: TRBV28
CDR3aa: CASRLAGSLGEQYF
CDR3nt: TGTGCCAGCAGGCTAGCGGGATCCCTCGGCGAGCAGTACTTC

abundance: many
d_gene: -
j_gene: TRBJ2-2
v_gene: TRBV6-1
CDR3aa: CASSASALGELFF
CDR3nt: TGTGCCAGCAGTGCCTCGGCCCTCGGGGAGCTGTTTTTT

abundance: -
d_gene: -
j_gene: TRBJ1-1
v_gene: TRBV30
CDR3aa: CAWHEQVGTEAFF
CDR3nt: TGTGCCTGGCATGAACAGGTAGGCACTGAAGCTTTCTTT

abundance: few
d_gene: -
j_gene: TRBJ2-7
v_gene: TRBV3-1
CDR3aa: CALGNQTEQYF
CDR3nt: TGTGCCCTCGGAAATCAAACCGAGCAGTACTTC

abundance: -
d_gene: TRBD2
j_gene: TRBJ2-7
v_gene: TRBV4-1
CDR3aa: CASSQAGTSSYEQYF
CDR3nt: TGCGCCAGCAGCCAAGCCGGGACTAGCTCCTACGAGCAGTACTTC

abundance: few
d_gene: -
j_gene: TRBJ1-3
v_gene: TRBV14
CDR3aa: CASSQIWGPGNTIYF
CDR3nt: TGTGCCAGCAGCCAAATATGGGGACCTGGAAACACCATATATTTT

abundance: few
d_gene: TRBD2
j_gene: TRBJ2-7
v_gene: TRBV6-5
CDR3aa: CASSYSGLAGTYEQYF
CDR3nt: TGTGCCAGCAGTTACTCGGGACTAGCGGGAACCTACGAGCAGTACTTC

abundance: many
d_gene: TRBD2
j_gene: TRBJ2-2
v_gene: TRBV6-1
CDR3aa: CASSRTSGQTNTGELFF
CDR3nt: TGTGCCAGCAGTAGGACTAGCGGGCAGACGAACACCGGGGAGCTGTTTTTT

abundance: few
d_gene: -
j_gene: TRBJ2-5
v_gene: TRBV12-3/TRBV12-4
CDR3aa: CASSLLSGAGETKYF
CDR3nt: TGTGCCAGCAGTTTGCTGTCAGGGGCGGGGGAGACCAAGTACTTC

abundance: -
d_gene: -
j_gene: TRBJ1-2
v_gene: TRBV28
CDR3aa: CASSLRKFGYTF
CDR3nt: TGTGCCAGCAGTTTGAGGAAGTTTGGCTACACCTTC

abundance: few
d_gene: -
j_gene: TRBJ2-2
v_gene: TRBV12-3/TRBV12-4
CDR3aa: CASSSPGALPRELFF
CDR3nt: TGTGCCAGCAGTTCCCCCGGGGCCTTACCGAGGGAGCTGTTTTTT

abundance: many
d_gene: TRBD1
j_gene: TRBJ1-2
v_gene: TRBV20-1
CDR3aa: CSARVGGDSYTF
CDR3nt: TGCAGTGCTAGAGTAGGGGGCGACAGCTACACCTTC

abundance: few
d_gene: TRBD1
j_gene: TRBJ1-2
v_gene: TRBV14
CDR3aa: CASSQGRTGKLSNYGYTF
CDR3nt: TGTGCCAGCAGCCAAGGCAGGACAGGGAAGTTGTCTAACTATGGCTACACCTTC

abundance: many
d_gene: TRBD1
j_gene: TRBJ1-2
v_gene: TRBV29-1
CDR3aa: CSVAPGQGFGYTF
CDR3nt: TGCAGCGTTGCACCGGGACAGGGCTTCGGCTACACCTTC

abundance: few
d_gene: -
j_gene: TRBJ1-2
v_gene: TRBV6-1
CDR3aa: CATLTANYGYTF
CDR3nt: TGTGCCACCCTGACAGCTAACTATGGCTACACCTTC

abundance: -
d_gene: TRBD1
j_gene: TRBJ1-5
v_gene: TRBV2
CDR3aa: CASSTGGKGPQHF
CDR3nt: TGTGCCAGCAGTACAGGGGGCAAGGGGCCCCAGCATTTT

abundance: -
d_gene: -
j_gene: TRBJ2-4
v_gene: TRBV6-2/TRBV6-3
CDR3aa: CASSPTIVAGFQYF
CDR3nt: TGTGCCAGCAGCCCCACCATTGTCGCGGGGTTTCAGTACTTC

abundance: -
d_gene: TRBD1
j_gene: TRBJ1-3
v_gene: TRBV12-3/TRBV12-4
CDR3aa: CASSARGRGNTIYF
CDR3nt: TGTGCCAGCAGTGCTAGGGGGCGAGGAAACACCATATATTTT

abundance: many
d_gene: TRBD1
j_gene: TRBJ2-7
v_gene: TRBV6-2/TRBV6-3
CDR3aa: CASSRRGALTGGGYEQYF
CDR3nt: TGTGCCAGCAGTCGTCGGGGGGCCTTGACAGGGGGTGGCTACGAGCAGTACTTC